This section outlines one TCR beta chain sequence together with its context. What it binds is unknown. The data belong to a study of shared clonotypes between healthy human individuals. Study-wide findings and caveats: Although depth was large, rarefaction showed that sequencing of the sorted subsets was incomplete.

Sequencing used immunoSEQ multiplex PCR; TCRdb keeps in-frame clones, though not all of them. The sample includes about 680,000 clones, about 90% seen only once; the top ten take approximately 22%. The CDR3 is made up of 18 amino acids. CDR1 is PRHDT and CDR2 is FYEKMQ in the germline V gene (reference sequence). With V trimmed by 5 bases and J by 9 bases, 19 bases remained unmatched. CD45RO-negative CD8 cells positively selected for CCR7 made up the naive population, which excluded terminally differentiated effector memory CD45RA+ cells. This TCR came from a man aged 25-45 years in good health. The sample consisted of naive CD8+ T cells sorted from blood. V and J are TRBV13 and TRBJ2-1; 10 bases are shared with TRBD2. The CDR3 here is CASSAWGAGGPGDGEQFF. CDR3 DNA sequence: TGTGCCAGCAGCGCCTGGGGAGCGGGAGGGCCAGGGGATGGTGAGCAGTTCTTC. The full variable domain, completed using reference TRBV13 and TRBJ2-1, is AAGVIQSPRHLIKEKRETATLKCYPIPRHDTVYWYQQGPGQDPQFLISFYEKMQSDKGSIPDRFSAQQFSDYHSELNMSSLELGDSALYFCASSAWGAGGPGDGEQFFGPGTRLTVL.